These T cell receptor beta chains were read from a single sample in a study of Graves' ophthalmopathy and Graves' hyperthyroidism. TCRdb reprocessed the multiplex PCR reads via MiXCR and lists one record per CDR3 protein. The profile shows fewer than 650,000 distinct CDR3 sequences, 22% of them singletons. The sequenced sample was peripheral blood. These receptors all stem from a woman aged 18-35 years with stable Graves' hyperthyroidism. Some clones in this sample may be carry-over from other donors' samples. The CDR3 runs from the conserved cysteine through the conserved F or W. A D gene is named only where the DNA matches it firmly. Size values are once, few and many counts, or a class for expanded clones, and some rows have none.

CDR3nt: TGTGCCAGCTCACCTGGACACCAGAGCACCTACGAGCAGTACTTC
CDR3aa: CASSPGHQSTYEQYF
v_gene: TRBV18
abundance: few
j_gene: TRBJ2-7
d_gene: -

CDR3nt: TGTGCCAGCAAACCTTACACAGGTCTCTATGGCTACACCTTC
CDR3aa: CASKPYTGLYGYTF
v_gene: TRBV6-1
abundance: many
j_gene: TRBJ1-2
d_gene: -

CDR3nt: TGTGCCAGCAGCTACCTCCCGAACGTCCTGACTTTC
CDR3aa: CASSYLPNVLTF
v_gene: TRBV7-3
abundance: many
j_gene: TRBJ2-6
d_gene: -

CDR3nt: TGCAGCACTTGGACTGGGGAGACAGTGGGCTACACCTTC
CDR3aa: CSTWTGETVGYTF
v_gene: TRBV29-1
abundance: many
j_gene: TRBJ1-2
d_gene: -

CDR3nt: TGTGCCAGCAGCTATGGACAGGGGGGCGAGACCCAGTACTTC
CDR3aa: CASSYGQGGETQYF
v_gene: TRBV3-1
abundance: few
j_gene: TRBJ2-5
d_gene: TRBD1

CDR3nt: TGTGCCAGCAGTTTTCGGGGGGACAGCGGTACCGGGGAGCTGTTTTTT
CDR3aa: CASSFRGDSGTGELFF
v_gene: TRBV12-3/TRBV12-4
abundance: many
j_gene: TRBJ2-2
d_gene: -

CDR3nt: TGTGCCAGCAGCTTAGGGGGTGGAGGAGCTTTCTTT
CDR3aa: CASSLGGGGAFF
v_gene: TRBV7-9
abundance: -
j_gene: TRBJ1-1
d_gene: -

CDR3nt: TGTGCCAGCAGAACTACGGGACTGGGCTACGAGCAGTACTTC
CDR3aa: CASRTTGLGYEQYF
v_gene: TRBV12-3/TRBV12-4
abundance: many
j_gene: TRBJ2-7
d_gene: -

CDR3nt: TGCAGCGTTTCCAACAGGGCAAACACCATATATTTT
CDR3aa: CSVSNRANTIYF
v_gene: TRBV29-1
abundance: many
j_gene: TRBJ1-3
d_gene: -

CDR3nt: TGTGCCAGCAGCGGCAGGGAATCTGGAAACACCATATATTTT
CDR3aa: CASSGRESGNTIYF
v_gene: TRBV9
abundance: many
j_gene: TRBJ1-3
d_gene: -

CDR3nt: TGTGCCAGCAGCCAGGTCGAGGAAGCTTTCTTT
CDR3aa: CASSQVEEAFF
v_gene: TRBV3-1
abundance: few
j_gene: TRBJ1-1
d_gene: -

CDR3nt: TGTGCCAGCAGCGAACAGGGTGGAGAGCAGTACTTC
CDR3aa: CASSEQGGEQYF
v_gene: TRBV2
abundance: many
j_gene: TRBJ2-7
d_gene: -

CDR3nt: TGTGCCAGCAGACAGGGAAGGATCGACGAGCAGTACTTC
CDR3aa: CASRQGRIDEQYF
v_gene: TRBV6-2/TRBV6-3
abundance: many
j_gene: TRBJ2-7
d_gene: -

CDR3nt: TGCGCCAGCAGCTTGGAGGCCCGGTACTATGGCTACACCTTC
CDR3aa: CASSLEARYYGYTF
v_gene: TRBV5-1
abundance: many
j_gene: TRBJ1-2
d_gene: -

CDR3nt: TGTGCCAGCAGCTTACGGGGTCACGAGCAGTACTTC
CDR3aa: CASSLRGHEQYF
v_gene: TRBV7-8
abundance: many
j_gene: TRBJ2-7
d_gene: -

CDR3nt: TGCAGTGCTCGACCTCGGGGGAACTACGAGCAGTACTTC
CDR3aa: CSARPRGNYEQYF
v_gene: TRBV20-1
abundance: many
j_gene: TRBJ2-7
d_gene: -

CDR3nt: TGTGCCAGCAGTTTCGAGCGTGAAGAGACCCAGTACTTC
CDR3aa: CASSFEREETQYF
v_gene: TRBV12-3/TRBV12-4
abundance: many
j_gene: TRBJ2-5
d_gene: -

CDR3nt: TGTGCCAGTAGTATGGGTTACGGACGGGGACAGGGGGTAGGAGCTTTCTTT
CDR3aa: CASSMGYGRGQGVGAFF
v_gene: TRBV19
abundance: -
j_gene: TRBJ1-1
d_gene: TRBD1

CDR3nt: TGTGCCAGCAGCCCCCGCTTAGCGGGAGGGGAAGAGCAGTACTTC
CDR3aa: CASSPRLAGGEEQYF
v_gene: TRBV7-3
abundance: -
j_gene: TRBJ2-7
d_gene: TRBD2

CDR3nt: TGTGCCAGCACAGGGGAAATCCCCGGGGAGCTGTTTTTT
CDR3aa: CASTGEIPGELFF
v_gene: TRBV6-1
abundance: few
j_gene: TRBJ2-2
d_gene: -

CDR3nt: TGTGCCAGCAGCCAAGTTCAGGGGGGAAAAGGGGACGAGCAGTACTTC
CDR3aa: CASSQVQGGKGDEQYF
v_gene: TRBV4-2
abundance: many
j_gene: TRBJ2-7
d_gene: -

CDR3nt: TGTGCCAGCAGCCGGACAGGGGGTGGCGAGCAGTACTTC
CDR3aa: CASSRTGGGEQYF
v_gene: TRBV6-1
abundance: many
j_gene: TRBJ2-7
d_gene: TRBD1

CDR3nt: TGTGCCAGCTCACCCTTCGAGAACACTGAAGCTTTCTTT
CDR3aa: CASSPFENTEAFF
v_gene: TRBV18
abundance: few
j_gene: TRBJ1-1
d_gene: -

CDR3nt: TGTGCCAGTAGCCGAAATGTGAACACTGAAGCTTTCTTT
CDR3aa: CASSRNVNTEAFF
v_gene: TRBV19
abundance: many
j_gene: TRBJ1-1
d_gene: -

CDR3nt: TGTGCCAGCAGTTCCTTCAGGGGGCCGCGAGGCTATGGCTACACCTTC
CDR3aa: CASSSFRGPRGYGYTF
v_gene: TRBV27
abundance: many
j_gene: TRBJ1-2
d_gene: TRBD1